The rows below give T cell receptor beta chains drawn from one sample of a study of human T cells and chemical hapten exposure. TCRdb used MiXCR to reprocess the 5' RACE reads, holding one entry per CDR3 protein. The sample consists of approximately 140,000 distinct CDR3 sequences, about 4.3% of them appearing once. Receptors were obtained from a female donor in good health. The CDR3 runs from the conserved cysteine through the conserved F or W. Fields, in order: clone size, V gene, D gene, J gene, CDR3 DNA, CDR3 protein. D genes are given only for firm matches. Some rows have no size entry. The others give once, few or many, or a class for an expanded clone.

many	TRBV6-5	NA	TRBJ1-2	TGTGCCAGCAGTTACTCGGTCCAGAACTATGGCTACACCTTC	CASSYSVQNYGYTF
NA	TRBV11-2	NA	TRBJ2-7	TGTGCCAGCAGCCGCCTCGGTTTAAGCTCCTACGAGCAGTACTTC	CASSRLGLSSYEQYF
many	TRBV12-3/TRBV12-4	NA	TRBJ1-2	TGTGCCAGCAGTATCAGGGGTGGCTACACCTTC	CASSIRGGYTF
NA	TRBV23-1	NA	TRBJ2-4	TGCGCCAGCACCCCGGATTTCTCCGGACGTAATCAGTACTTC	CASTPDFSGRNQYF
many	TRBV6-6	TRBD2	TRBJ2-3	TGTGCCAGCAGTTACTCGATTTCGGGAGGGCAGTATTTT	CASSYSISGGQYF
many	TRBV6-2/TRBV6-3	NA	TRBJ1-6	TGTGCCAGCAGTTATCGCGCCGTAAATTCACCCCTCCACTTT	CASSYRAVNSPLHF
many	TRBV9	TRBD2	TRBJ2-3	TGTGCCAGCAGCGTGTCCCTAGCGGGGTCCGATACGCAGTATTTT	CASSVSLAGSDTQYF
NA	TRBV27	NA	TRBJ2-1	TGTGCCAGCAGTTTTAATCCCTACAATGAGCAGTTCTTC	CASSFNPYNEQFF
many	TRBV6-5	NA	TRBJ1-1	TGTGCCAGCAACGGACAGCGGAACACTGAAGCTTTCTTT	CASNGQRNTEAFF
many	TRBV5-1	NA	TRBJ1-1	TGCGCCAGCAGCTTGGACAGGGTTTCGAACACTGAAGCTTTCTTT	CASSLDRVSNTEAFF
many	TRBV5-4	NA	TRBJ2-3	TGTGCCAGCAGCTTGGGGTTTCCAAGCACAGATACGCAGTATTTT	CASSLGFPSTDTQYF
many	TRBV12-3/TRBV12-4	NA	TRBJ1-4	TGTGCCAGCCGTCCAGGAACTAATGAAAAACTGTTTTTT	CASRPGTNEKLFF
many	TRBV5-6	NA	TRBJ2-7	TGTGCCAGCAGCTTTGGTGTGGGGGCGTACGAGCAGTACTTC	CASSFGVGAYEQYF
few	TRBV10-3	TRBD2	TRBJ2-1	TGTGCCATCAGTGGCTTAGCGGGTACCTACAATGAGCAGTTCTTC	CAISGLAGTYNEQFF
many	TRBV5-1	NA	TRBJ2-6	TGCGCCAGCAGCTCCGAGGGAGGTCTGGGGGCCAACGTCCTGACTTTC	CASSSEGGLGANVLTF
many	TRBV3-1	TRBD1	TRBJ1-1	TGTGCCAGCAGCCAATGGGACAGGGAGGGCACTGAAGCTTTCTTT	CASSQWDREGTEAFF
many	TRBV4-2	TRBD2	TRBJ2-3	TGTGCCAGCAGCCAGGGTATCACACTAGCGGGGTCAGATACGCAGTATTTT	CASSQGITLAGSDTQYF
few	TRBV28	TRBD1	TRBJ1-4	TGTGTCTCCGCCGGGACAGGGTATGAAAAACTGTTTTTT	CVSAGTGYEKLFF
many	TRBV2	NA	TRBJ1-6	TGTGCCAGCAGTGAGTTGAGCTCCTATAATTCACCCCTCCACTTT	CASSELSSYNSPLHF
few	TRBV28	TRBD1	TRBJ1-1	TGTGCCAGCAGGGCAGGGGGCGGCAGTAGGGATGAAGCTTTCTTT	CASRAGGGSRDEAFF
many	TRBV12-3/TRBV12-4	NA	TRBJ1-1	TGTGCCAGCAGTCCCTCGGCGGGGCCAATGAACACTGAAGCTTTCTTT	CASSPSAGPMNTEAFF
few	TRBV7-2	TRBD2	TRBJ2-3	TGTGCCAGCAGCTTAGGTTTTGCGACTAGCGGGAGCACAGATACGCAGTATTTT	CASSLGFATSGSTDTQYF
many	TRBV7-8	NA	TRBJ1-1	TGTGCCAGCAGCCATAGGGGGTATGAAGCTTTCTTT	CASSHRGYEAFF
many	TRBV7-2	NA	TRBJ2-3	TGTGCCAGCAGCTTAGGCGTCGGTAGAACCAGCACAGATACGCAGTATTTT	CASSLGVGRTSTDTQYF
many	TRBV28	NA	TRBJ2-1	TGTGCCAGCAGTTCCCCGGACAGAAGCTACAATGAGCAGTTCTTC	CASSSPDRSYNEQFF
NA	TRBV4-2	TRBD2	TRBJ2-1	TGTGCCAGCAGCCAAGTGAGGACTAGCGGGAAACTCAATGAGCAGTTCTTC	CASSQVRTSGKLNEQFF
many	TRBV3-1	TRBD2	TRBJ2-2	TGTGCCAGCAGCATCACCTTCGGGGGGACTCCCACCGGGGAGCTGTTTTTT	CASSITFGGTPTGELFF
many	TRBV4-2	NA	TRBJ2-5	TGTGCCAGCAGCCAAGAGGGAGGGACCCAGTACTTC	CASSQEGGTQYF
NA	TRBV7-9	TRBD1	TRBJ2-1	TGTGCCAGCAGCCCCGAGGGACAGTTCTCCTACAATGAGCAGTTCTTC	CASSPEGQFSYNEQFF
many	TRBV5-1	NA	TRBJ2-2	TGCGCCAGCAGCTTACAGAACACCGGGGAGCTGTTTTTT	CASSLQNTGELFF
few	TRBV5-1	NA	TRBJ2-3	TGCGCCAGCAGCTTGAGGCTAGCAGGGGTGGCAGATACGCAGTATTTT	CASSLRLAGVADTQYF
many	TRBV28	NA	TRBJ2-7	TGTGCCAGCAGTTCCGCGACGAGTGCAGCCTACGAGCAGTACTTC	CASSSATSAAYEQYF
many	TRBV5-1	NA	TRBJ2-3	TGCGCCAGCAGTTCCGAAAGGGGAACGCAGTATTTT	CASSSERGTQYF
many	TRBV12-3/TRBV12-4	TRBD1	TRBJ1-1	TGTGCCAGCAGTCTCGGGACAGCTGCTGAAGCTTTCTTT	CASSLGTAAEAFF
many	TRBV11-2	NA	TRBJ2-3	TGTGCCAGCAGCTTAGTTTTGCGGAGCACAGATACGCAGTATTTT	CASSLVLRSTDTQYF
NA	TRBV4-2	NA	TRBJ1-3	TGTGCCAGCAGCCAAGAACCCCAGGGATCCGGAAACACCATATATTTT	CASSQEPQGSGNTIYF
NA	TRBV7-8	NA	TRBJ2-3	TGTGCCAGCAGCTTAGCCGGTGGCAGGGATAAACCGCAGTATTTT	CASSLAGGRDKPQYF